Presented here are 24 T cell receptor beta chains from one specimen sequenced in a study of cytomegalovirus exposure and HLA in healthy donors (dated by TCRdb to 2015 to 2018). The library was prepared using the immunoSEQ multiplex PCR assay. For the multiplex PCR, a mixture combining 60 forward primers for TCR Vbeta segments and 13 reverse primers for TCR Jbeta segments was used. What TCRdb holds here is the immuneACCESS table cut down to in-frame rearrangements. Part of the clones is not present; checked against another copy, under half of the missing clones reflect an unresolved V gene, and the others are unexplained. The sample has over 95,000 clones on record, over 65% of them singletons. The top ten hold less than 3.5% of the sample. Sequenced sample: PBMCs. The receptors derive from a female donor in good health and CMV-seronegative.

This clone appeared once. The chain couples TRBV6-5 to TRBJ1-1; TRBD1 agrees at 10 bases. The CDR3 covers 16 residues. The V gene end was trimmed by 0 bases and the J gene end by 4 bases; junction bases not matched to a gene: 5. The germline gives CDR1 MNHEY, CDR2 SVGAGI. CDR3 DNA sequence: TGTGCCAGCAGTTACTCGACAGGGGGCTGGGGCACTGAAGCTTTCTTT. Amino acids: CASSYSTGGWGTEAFF.

The chain has TRBV7-9 and TRBJ2-7, with TRBD1 as a possible D gene (7 bases). Looked up from germline, CDR1 is SEHNR and CDR2 is FQNEAQ (reference sequence). This CDR3 region has 17 residues. The V and J ends lost 4 bases and 4 bases respectively, with 23 bases between them. Here the CDR3 reads CASSSPDGGTAQYEQYF. The CDR3, as DNA: TGTGCCAGCAGCTCCCCGGATGGGGGGACAGCCCAATACGAGCAGTACTTC.

The chain joins TRBV13 to TRBJ2-5, with TRBD2 identical over 9 bases. Germline CDR1 and CDR2: PRHDT and FYEKMQ (reference sequence). V lost 3 bases, J lost 5 bases, and 13 bases stayed unmatched. The CDR3 runs 17 residues. The DNA of the CDR3 is TGTGCCAGCAGCTTTCGGGGCGGGGGGGCTAAACGTGAGACCCAGTACTTC. Amino acids: CASSFRGGGAKRETQYF. Drawing the rest from reference TRBV13 and TRBJ2-5, the complete variable domain is AAGVIQSPRHLIKEKRETATLKCYPIPRHDTVYWYQQGPGQDPQFLISFYEKMQSDKGSIPDRFSAQQFSDYHSELNMSSLELGDSALYFCASSFRGGGAKRETQYFGPGTRLLVL.

V gene TRBV21-1 combines with J gene TRBJ1-1; the table assigns TRBD1, which was not confirmed against the DNA. TRBV21-1 is deemed a pseudogene. The CDR3 has 14 amino acids. This CDR3 is CASSGTVMNTEAFF. CDR3 coding DNA: TGTGCCAGCAGTGGGACAGTCATGAACACTGAAGCTTTCTTT.

This clone has just one count. J is TRBJ2-7 and V is TRBV9, with 8 bases aligning to TRBD1. V trimming: 0 bases; J trimming: 4 bases; junction bases outside the gene matches: 9. The CDR3 contains 16 residues. Germline assignment: CDR1 SGDLS and CDR2 YYNGEE. The CDR3 spells CASSVDLAGGRYEQYF. The DNA of the CDR3 is TGTGCCAGCAGCGTAGACCTCGCAGGGGGCAGGTACGAGCAGTACTTC.

J is TRBJ2-1 and V is TRBV5-1; 9 nucleotides align to TRBD2. The germline V gene has CDR1 SGHRS and CDR2 YFSETQ. With 4 bases clipped from V and 3 bases from J, the junction kept 5 bases outside the gene matches. The CDR3 has 15 residues. The chain's CDR3 is CASSTASGVYNEQFF. In nucleotides, the CDR3 is TGCGCCAGCAGCACTGCTAGCGGGGTCTACAATGAGCAGTTCTTC.

V and J are TRBV9 and TRBJ1-1; weak D call: TRBD1 (5 bases). The V end was cut by 4 bases, the J end by 1 base, with 14 bases between. CDR3 length equals 15 residues. CDR1 is SGDLS and CDR2 is YYNGEE in the germline V gene. CDR3: CASSYEPTENTEAFF. The CDR3 region has the DNA TGTGCCAGCAGCTACGAACCGACAGAGAACACTGAAGCTTTCTTT.

This chain uses TRBV7-9 with TRBJ2-5; a weak D match, TRBD2 (5 bases). This CDR3 contains 14 residues. The germline V and J ends were trimmed by 2 bases and 1 base, with 8 bases remaining between them. CDR1 and CDR2 from the germline V gene are SEHNR and FQNEAQ (reference sequence). This chain's CDR3 is CASSLSGIQETQYF. CDR3 DNA: TGTGCCAGCAGCTTAAGCGGAATCCAAGAGACCCAGTACTTC.

The V gene is TRBV18, the J gene TRBJ1-4; 11 bases agree with TRBD1. Per the germline V gene, CDR1 is KGHSH and CDR2 is LQKENI. Trimming removed 3 bases from V and 11 bases from J; junction bases left unmatched: 11. This CDR3 is built from 16 residues. The DNA of the CDR3 is TGTGCCAGCTCACCCGTGGCCGGGACAGGGGGACTTAAACTGTTTTTT. Protein product: CASSPVAGTGGLKLFF.

The chain carries TRBV6-4 and TRBJ2-1, with 9 bases identical to TRBD1. The CDR3 covers 15 residues. The germline CDR1 and CDR2 sequences are MRHNA and SNTAGT. The ends lost 2 bases at V and 8 bases at J; junction bases unmatched: 7. The DNA of the CDR3 is TGTGCCAGCAGTGACGGGACAGGGTATTCGGATGAGCAGTTCTTC. Translating it yields CASSDGTGYSDEQFF.

V and J are TRBV1 and TRBJ2-7; the D call in the table, TRBD1, was not verified against the DNA. TRBV1 corresponds to a pseudogene. The CDR3 consists of 12 residues. Written as DNA, the CDR3 is TGCACCAGCAGCCAGGCCCCCCGCGAGCAGTACTTC. It encodes CTSSQAPREQYF.

This sequence joins TRBV11-2 and TRBJ2-7; 12 bases match TRBD1. V was pared by 3 bases and J by 2 bases, with 2 bases of the junction left unmatched. Germline CDR1 SGHAT, CDR2 FQNNGV. The CDR3 contains 15 residues. This CDR3 is CASSLGQGATYEQYF. DNA for the CDR3: TGTGCCAGCAGCTTGGGACAGGGGGCTACCTACGAGCAGTACTTC.

In its sample, this clone is medium-sized (0.01 to 0.1%). The chain uses TRBV4-2 and TRBJ2-6, with D uncertain. This CDR3 region has 15 residues. CDR1 LGHNA and CDR2 YNFKEQ come from the germline V gene. The ends were cut back, 0 bases at V and 0 bases at J, with 3 bases in the middle. CDR3 loop: CASSQDSSGANVLTF. The DNA of the CDR3 is TGTGCCAGCAGCCAAGACAGCTCTGGGGCCAACGTCCTGACTTTC.

This chain connects TRBV4-2 to TRBJ1-4; perhaps TRBD1 as D (5 bases). The germline V gene encodes CDR1 LGHNA and CDR2 YNFKEQ. V was shortened by 0 bases and J by 5 bases, with 19 bases between the two germline ends. The CDR3 contains 18 residues. CDR3 in DNA: TGTGCCAGCAGCCAAGATGGGGGAGCCTGGGGGGAGAATGAAAAACTGTTTTTT. This codes for CASSQDGGAWGENEKLFF.

This clone was detected a few times. The chain couples TRBV6-5 to TRBJ1-1; D not certain. Germline V gene lookup returns CDR1 MNHEY and CDR2 SVGAGI. Trimming stripped 6 bases from V and 1 base from J, with 6 bases between. This CDR3 comprises 12 residues. The CDR3 DNA sequence: TGTGCCAGCAGCTCTACGAACACTGAAGCTTTCTTT. This gives the protein CASSSTNTEAFF.

This chain connects TRBV7-6 to TRBJ1-5; D gene ambiguous. This CDR3 contains 17 residues. Trimming removed 7 bases at V and 7 bases at J, with 26 bases between. Germline V lookup: CDR1 SGHVS, CDR2 FNYEAQ. This CDR3 is CASTKVAGITAKQPQHF. CDR3 sequence (DNA): TGTGCCAGCACCAAAGTTGCCGGGATAACAGCGAAGCAGCCCCAGCATTTT.

J is TRBJ1-5 and V is TRBV5-6, with 7 positions matching TRBD1. V dropped 1 base and J dropped 0; count of bases not matched to a gene: 10. The CDR3 is made up of 18 amino acids. Looked up from germline, CDR1 is SGHDT and CDR2 is YYEEEE. CDR3 amino acids: CASSLMDRRLYSNQPQHF. The CDR3 DNA sequence: TGTGCCAGCAGCTTGATGGACAGGAGGCTTTATAGCAATCAGCCCCAGCATTTT.

V gene TRBV5-1 combines with J gene TRBJ2-5; tentatively, D is TRBD2 (6 bases). CDR1 and CDR2 (germline): SGHRS, YFSETQ. Trimming stripped 2 bases from V and 1 base from J, with 9 bases between. CDR3 length equals 14 residues. The CDR3 bases are TGCGCCAGCAGCTTTCGGGGGAGCCAAGAGACCCAGTACTTC. This gives the protein CASSFRGSQETQYF.

This chain uses TRBV5-1 with TRBJ2-1; 9 nucleotides agree with TRBD1. Germline V gene sequence: CDR1 SGHRS, CDR2 YFSETQ. Trimming removed 2 bases from V and 6 bases from J; junction bases left unmatched: 6. The CDR3 runs to 15 residues. CDR3 DNA: TGCGCCAGCAGCTTATGGGACAGGGCCAGCAATGAGCAGTTCTTC. Translation gives CASSLWDRASNEQFF.

The table lists this clone with a count of one. The J gene is TRBJ1-2, the V gene TRBV7-6; a weak D match, TRBD1 (5 bases). This CDR3 is built from 14 residues. Per germline, CDR1 SGHVS and CDR2 FNYEAQ. V was clipped by 2 bases and J by 6 bases, with 13 bases between them. CDR3: CASSLLVPGDGYTF. In DNA, the CDR3 is TGTGCCAGCAGCTTATTAGTCCCGGGGGATGGCTACACCTTC.

CDR3 DNA sequence: TGTGCCATCAGAACCGGGACTAGCGGGGGGGCCACCCAAGAGACCCAGTACTTC. It translates to CAIRTGTSGGATQETQYF. This chain links TRBV10-3 with TRBJ2-5; 16 bases line up with TRBD2. The CDR3 runs to 18 residues. Germline V gives CDR1 ENHRY, CDR2 SYGVKD. V was pared by 6 bases and J by 1 base, with 8 bases of the junction left unmatched.

The table lists this clone with a count of one. The J gene is TRBJ2-3, the V gene TRBV6-5; 9 nucleotides line up with TRBD2. The junction had 4 bases not matched to a gene; V was cut back by 7 bases and J by 11 bases. Germline CDR1 MNHEY, CDR2 SVGAGI. The CDR3 has 11 amino acids. The CDR3 spells CASTAGGGQYF. The DNA of the CDR3 is TGTGCCAGCACAGCGGGGGGCGGGCAGTATTTT.

This chain uses TRBV11-2 with TRBJ2-5; D is undetermined. This CDR3 is 14 amino acids long. Trimming removed 1 base at V and 0 bases at J, with 6 bases between. The germline gives CDR1 SGHAT, CDR2 FQNNGV. The CDR3 DNA sequence: TGTGCCAGCAGCTTAGGGCCGTACCAAGAGACCCAGTACTTC. This gives the protein CASSLGPYQETQYF. The full variable domain, rest sourced from reference TRBV11-2 and TRBJ2-5, is EAGVAQSPRYKIIEKRQSVAFWCNPISGHATLYWYQQILGQGPKLLIQFQNNGVVDDSQLPKDRFSAERLKGVDSTLKIQPAKLEDSAVYLCASSLGPYQETQYFGPGTRLLVL.

The chain carries TRBV6-1 and TRBJ2-3; D possibly corresponds to TRBD2 (5 bases). V was cut by 0 bases and J by 1 base, with 11 bases left in between. This CDR3 comprises 16 residues. CDR1 and CDR2 (germline): MNHNS, SASEGT. CDR3 sequence: CASSEATGVGTDTQYF. The CDR3 DNA is TGTGCCAGCAGTGAAGCAACCGGGGTGGGCACAGATACGCAGTATTTT.